These T cell receptor beta chains were read from a single sample in a study of CD8 T cells in Susac syndrome. MiXCR, run by TCRdb on the immunoSEQ multiplex PCR reads, gives a single entry per CDR3 protein. The repertoire holds under 110,000 distinct CDR3 sequences, with approximately 94% as singletons. Source material: CD8+ T cells from PBMCs. These receptors were obtained from a human donor with Susac syndrome. The CDR3 runs from the conserved cysteine through the conserved F or W. The order of the fields is J gene, D gene, clone size, V gene, CDR3 DNA, CDR3 protein. A D gene is named only where the DNA matches it firmly. Expanded clones get a size class; other rows say once, few or many, or leave the size out.

>TRBJ2-7|-|-|TRBV4-2
TGTGCCAGCAGCCAAGAGGGCGGTGGATACTACGAGCAGTACTTC
CASSQEGGGYYEQYF
>TRBJ2-5|TRBD2|-|TRBV13
TGTGCCAGCAGCTCAGTGGGGACTAGCGACCAAGAGACCCAGTACTTC
CASSSVGTSDQETQYF
>TRBJ1-1|-|-|TRBV27
TGTGCCAGCAGTTTCCTGGGAAGAATGAACACTGAAGCTTTCTTT
CASSFLGRMNTEAFF
>TRBJ1-2|-|once|TRBV27
TGTGCCAGCAAAATGGCCTTGTCGGGAATATATGGCTACACCTTC
CASKMALSGIYGYTF
>TRBJ2-1|-|-|TRBV7-2
TGTGCCAGCAGCTTACCGAGCCGCTCCTACAATGAGCAGTTCTTC
CASSLPSRSYNEQFF
>TRBJ1-2|TRBD1|-|TRBV24-1
TGTGCCACCAGTGATCCGGACAGGACCTATGGCTACACCTTC
CATSDPDRTYGYTF
>TRBJ2-7|TRBD2|-|TRBV11-1
TGTGCCAGCAGCTTTGGCGGGGGGGGATACGAGCAGTACTTC
CASSFGGGGYEQYF
>TRBJ2-2|-|-|TRBV12-5
TGTGCTAGTCTTAGTCTCGCCGGGGAGCTGTTTTTT
CASLSLAGELFF
>TRBJ2-3|-|-|TRBV29-1
TGCAGCGTTGATCCAAAAACTAGCACAGATACGCAGTATTTT
CSVDPKTSTDTQYF
>TRBJ2-1|TRBD2|-|TRBV5-4
TGTGCCAGCAGCTTGGATGGGGGGGTAGCCTACAATGAGCAGTTCTTC
CASSLDGGVAYNEQFF
>TRBJ2-4|-|-|TRBV9
TGTGCCAGCAGCGCGGGGGAGGCCAAAAACATTCAGTACTTC
CASSAGEAKNIQYF
>TRBJ1-1|-|-|TRBV9
TGTGCCAGCAGCCCACCCAGGAATGAAGCTTTCTTT
CASSPPRNEAFF
>TRBJ2-7|-|-|TRBV7-3
TGTGCCAGCAGCTTAAGCCCCATGGACGAGCAGTACTTC
CASSLSPMDEQYF
>TRBJ2-7|-|-|TRBV29-1
TGCAGCGTTGATAAGGGGGGGGACTACGAGCAGTACTTC
CSVDKGGDYEQYF
>TRBJ1-5|-|once|TRBV15
TGTGCCACCAGCAGAGATCGCAGTTATAGCAATCAGCCCCAGCATTTT
CATSRDRSYSNQPQHF
>TRBJ2-7|-|-|TRBV12-3/TRBV12-4
TGTGCCAGCGGGTCAGGGGGGGACGAGCAGTACTTC
CASGSGGDEQYF
>TRBJ2-3|-|-|TRBV27
TGTGCCAGCAGCCCTCGGTCCAGGGAAGATACGCAGTATTTT
CASSPRSREDTQYF
>TRBJ1-5|-|-|TRBV12-3/TRBV12-4
TGTGCCAGCAGTTTTGGCGCAGGGCAGCCCCAGCATTTT
CASSFGAGQPQHF
>TRBJ2-3|-|-|TRBV12-3/TRBV12-4
TGTGCCAGCAGTCCCTTACAGGGAGATACGCAGTATTTT
CASSPLQGDTQYF
>TRBJ2-7|TRBD1|-|TRBV29-1
TGCAGCGTTGAAGATCCGGGACAGGGTGTCGAGGAGCAGTACTTC
CSVEDPGQGVEEQYF
>TRBJ2-1|TRBD1|-|TRBV7-9
TGTGCCAGCAGCATGACAGGGGACAATGAGCAGTTCTTC
CASSMTGDNEQFF
>TRBJ2-1|-|-|TRBV5-1
TGCGCCAGCAGCAACGACCCCACCGGCTCCTACAATGAGCAGTTCTTC
CASSNDPTGSYNEQFF